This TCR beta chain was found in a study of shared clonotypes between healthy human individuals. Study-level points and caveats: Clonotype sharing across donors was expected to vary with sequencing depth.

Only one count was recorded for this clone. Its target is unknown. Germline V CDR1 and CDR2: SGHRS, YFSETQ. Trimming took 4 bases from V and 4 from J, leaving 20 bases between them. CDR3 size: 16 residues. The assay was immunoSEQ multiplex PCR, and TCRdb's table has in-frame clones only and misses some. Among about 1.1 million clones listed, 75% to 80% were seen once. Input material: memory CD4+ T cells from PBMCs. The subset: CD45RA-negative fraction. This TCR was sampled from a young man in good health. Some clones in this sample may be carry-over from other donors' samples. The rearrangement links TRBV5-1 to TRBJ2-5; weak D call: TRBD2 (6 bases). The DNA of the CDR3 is TGCGCCAGCAGCCCGAGCAGGAGGGGAGCCCGAGAGACCCAGTACTTC. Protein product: CASSPSRRGARETQYF.